These 20 T cell receptor beta chains share one sample of origin, sequenced in a study of blood T cell repertoires in COVID-19. Profiling relied on immunoSEQ multiplex PCR, and the TCRdb table lists in-frame clones only, not all of them. The sample carries roughly 250,000 clones, 85% to 90% recorded once. Source material: peripheral blood. These receptors were obtained from a woman younger than 45 with COVID-19, enrolled during active disease.

This clone was counted a single time. The chain has TRBV18 and TRBJ2-7; TRBD2 aligns across 8 bases. CDR1 and CDR2 (germline): KGHSH, LQKENI. With V trimmed by 6 bases and J by 4 bases, 14 bases remained unmatched. The CDR3 has 16 amino acids. The chain's CDR3 is CASSPTSRGGLYEQYF. Written as DNA, the CDR3 is TGTGCCAGCTCCCCGACTTCCCGGGGGGGCCTTTACGAGCAGTACTTC.

The genes are TRBV27 and TRBJ1-5; the D is unclear. The CDR3 sequence is 17 residues long. CDR1 is MNHEY, CDR2 SMNVEV, per germline (reference sequence). Trimming took 6 bases from V and 3 from J, leaving 21 bases between them. In DNA, the CDR3 is TGTGCCAGCAGCCCTACCGCCCTATCGGGGATCAATCAGCCCCAGCATTTT. Protein product: CASSPTALSGINQPQHF.

The CDR3 spells CASRAGGNYGYTF. The CDR3 DNA sequence: TGCGCCAGCAGGGCCGGGGGAAACTATGGCTACACCTTC. The chain joins TRBV5-1 to TRBJ1-2; perhaps TRBD1 as D (5 bases). The CDR3 has 13 amino acids. CDR1 SGHRS and CDR2 YFSETQ come from the germline V gene. V was clipped by 5 bases and J by 2 bases, with 10 bases between them.

This sequence joins TRBV10-1 and TRBJ2-1; 11 bases agree with TRBD2. CDR3 size: 14 residues. V was pared by 4 bases and J by 7 bases, with 3 bases of the junction left unmatched. Germline V lookup: CDR1 WNHNN, CDR2 SYGVQD (reference sequence). The CDR3 nucleotides are TGCGCCAGCAGTGGACTAGCGGGGCGTAATGAGCAGTTCTTC. The encoded protein is CASSGLAGRNEQFF.

V is TRBV4-1 and J is TRBJ2-1; the match to TRBD2 covers 10 bases. J gave up 3 bases and V 3 bases, and 8 bases lay outside the gene matches. Germline lookup yields CDR1 MGHRA and CDR2 YSYEKL. The CDR3 extends over 17 amino acids. The CDR3 bases are TGCGCCAGCAGCCAGTTCACCGGGACTAGCGACTACAATGAGCAGTTCTTC. Residues: CASSQFTGTSDYNEQFF.

V gene TRBV19 combines with J gene TRBJ1-3; D might be TRBD1 (6 bases). Germline values: CDR1 LNHDA, CDR2 SQIVND (reference sequence). The V end lost 5 bases, the J end lost 1 base, and 12 bases lay between the germline ends. CDR3 length: 15 amino acids. CDR3: CASSVSGASGNTIYF. The DNA for the CDR3 is TGTGCCAGTAGTGTGTCAGGGGCATCTGGAAACACCATATATTTT.

V and J are TRBV29-1 and TRBJ2-1; D uncertain. The CDR3 has 9 amino acids. V dropped 6 bases and J dropped 15 bases, with 12 bases sitting between them. In germline, CDR1 is SQVTM, CDR2 ANQGSEA. The DNA of the CDR3 is TGCAGCGTGTCGGTACCCCCGTTCTTC. It is translated as CSVSVPPFF.

The rearrangement joins TRBV18 to TRBJ2-4, with D possibly TRBD1 on 7 matching bases. The length of the CDR3 is 16 residues. The V and J ends lost 0 bases and 9 bases respectively, with 18 bases between them. Germline V gene sequence: CDR1 KGHSH, CDR2 LQKENI. CDR3 nucleotide sequence: TGTGCCAGCTCACCACCCGGACAGGCCACCGGGGGCATTCAGTACTTC. Translating gives CASSPPGQATGGIQYF.

The chain couples TRBV5-1 to TRBJ2-3, with TRBD2 identical over 15 bases. This CDR3 region has 16 residues. The germline gives CDR1 SGHRS, CDR2 YFSETQ. Unmatched junction bases numbered 5, after V lost 5 bases and J lost 4 bases. The CDR3 loop reads CASRTGTSGGPDTQYF. In DNA, the CDR3 is TGCGCCAGCAGAACCGGGACTAGCGGGGGGCCAGATACGCAGTATTTT.

The chain combines TRBV11-2 with TRBJ2-5; tentatively, D is TRBD2 (5 bases). The CDR3 runs to 13 residues. Germline values: CDR1 SGHAT, CDR2 FQNNGV. Trimming cost V 7 bases and J 2 bases, with 11 bases left between them. CDR3 residues: CASTTPGQETQYF. The CDR3 DNA reads TGTGCCAGCACCACGCCGGGACAAGAGACCCAGTACTTC. The full variable domain, with the rest looked up from reference TRBV11-2 and TRBJ2-5, is EAGVAQSPRYKIIEKRQSVAFWCNPISGHATLYWYQQILGQGPKLLIQFQNNGVVDDSQLPKDRFSAERLKGVDSTLKIQPAKLEDSAVYLCASTTPGQETQYFGPGTRLLVL.

The table lists this clone with a few counts. The chain couples TRBV6-1 to TRBJ1-2; 7 bases line up with TRBD1. Trimming took 1 base from V and 4 from J; bases not matched to a gene: 3. This CDR3 region has 14 residues. Germline CDR1 is MNHNS and CDR2 is SASEGT. The CDR3 nucleotides are TGTGCCAGCAGTGAAGGGGGACAGATCTATGGCTACACCTTC. Its protein is CASSEGGQIYGYTF.

The V gene is TRBV6-5, the J gene TRBJ1-2; 7 bases are shared with TRBD1. The CDR3 covers 14 residues. Trimming removed 0 bases from V and 5 bases from J; junction bases left unmatched: 3. Germline-derived CDR1 and CDR2 are MNHEY and SVGAGI. The CDR3 region is CASSYSGTAYGYTF. The CDR3 DNA is TGTGCCAGCAGTTACTCTGGGACAGCTTATGGCTACACCTTC.

The V gene is TRBV28, the J gene TRBJ2-5; D gene ambiguous. V gave up 3 bases and J gave up 2 bases, with 7 bases separating them. CDR1 MDHEN and CDR2 SYDVKM come from the germline V gene. This CDR3 is built from 13 residues. CDR3 bases: TGTGCCAGCAGTTTCACGGTTCAAGAGACCCAGTACTTC. Protein sequence: CASSFTVQETQYF.

This chain's CDR3 is CASSQAAGRYEQYF. For the CDR3, the DNA is TGCGCCAGCAGCCAAGCAGCGGGGCGATACGAGCAGTACTTC. The genes are TRBV4-1 and TRBJ2-7; 7 bases map to TRBD2. With 1 base clipped from V and 4 bases from J, the junction kept 4 bases outside the gene matches. Germline CDR1 MGHRA, CDR2 YSYEKL. CDR3 length: 14 amino acids.

The J gene is TRBJ2-5, the V gene TRBV11-3; 7 bases fit TRBD1. With V trimmed by 1 base and J by 4 bases, 6 bases remained unmatched. CDR3 size: 15 residues. CDR1 and CDR2 (germline): SGHNT, YENEEA. DNA of the CDR3: TGTGCCAGCAGCTTAGGGGAGCAGGGGGTAGAGACCCAGTACTTC. Translation: CASSLGEQGVETQYF.

The rearrangement uses TRBV6-6 and TRBJ2-5; 15 nucleotides match TRBD2. This CDR3 has 18 residues. Germline trimming cut 5 bases from V and 1 base from J; bases unmatched to any gene: 8. The germline V gene has CDR1 MNHNY and CDR2 SVGAGI (reference sequence). For the CDR3, the DNA is TGTGCCAGCAGTCCCGGGACTAGCGGGGGGACCACCCAAGAGACCCAGTACTTC. This codes for CASSPGTSGGTTQETQYF.

This clone showed up just once. This chain uses TRBV5-5 with TRBJ2-7, with 9 bases fitting TRBD1. Unmatched junction bases numbered 12, after V lost 0 bases and J lost 5 bases. The CDR3 is 17 amino acids. CDR1 is SGHKS and CDR2 is YYEKEE in the germline V gene (reference sequence). CDR3 loop: CASSLVGTGNIGHEQYF. CDR3 sequence (DNA): TGTGCCAGCAGCTTGGTAGGGACAGGGAATATCGGCCACGAGCAGTACTTC.

V usage is TRBV19 and J usage is TRBJ1-5; 10 bases match TRBD1. Germline V CDR1 and CDR2: LNHDA, SQIVND (reference sequence). The CDR3 is 14 amino acids. The trim removed 3 bases at V and 4 bases at J, leaving 0 bases unmatched. The CDR3 nucleotides are TGTGCCAGTAGTATGGGACAGGGGAATCAGCCCCAGCATTTT. Protein: CASSMGQGNQPQHF. The whole variable domain, remainder taken from reference TRBV19 and TRBJ1-5, is DGGITQSPKYLFRKEGQNVTLSCEQNLNHDAMYWYRQDPGQGLRLIYYSQIVNDFQKGDIAEGYSVSREKKESFPLTVTSAQKNPTAFYLCASSMGQGNQPQHFGDGTRLSIL.

The chain combines TRBV3-1 (or the pseudogene TRBV3-2) with TRBJ1-6; 7 nucleotides match TRBD1. The CDR3 contains 15 residues. Germline CDR1 reads LGHDT; CDR2 reads YNNKEL (reference sequence). J lost 10 bases, V lost 0 bases, and 6 bases had no gene match. The CDR3 loop is CASSQEDRAHSPLHF. CDR3 in DNA: TGTGCCAGCAGCCAAGAAGACAGGGCCCACTCACCCCTCCACTTT.

This chain uses TRBV5-4 with TRBJ2-7; TRBD1 might be the D (6 bases). Germline-derived CDR1 and CDR2 are SGHNT and YYREEE (reference sequence). This CDR3 comprises 14 residues. Trimming took 4 bases from V and 0 from J, leaving 11 bases between them. The CDR3 loop reads CASSRQGTSYEQYF. As DNA, the CDR3 is TGTGCCAGCAGCCGTCAGGGGACCTCCTACGAGCAGTACTTC.